The next 14 T cell receptor beta chains were all read from a single sample in a study of CXCR3-negative and CXCR3-positive naive CD8 T cells. Points from the study as a whole: TRB CDR3 hydrophobicity was greater in CXCR3-positive naive cells than in CXCR3-negative naive cells.

The TRB libraries of cDNA were built by UMI-labeled 5' RACE. TCRdb processed the 5' RACE reads again and assigns one entry to each CDR3 protein, with no DNA. The sample table includes around 120,000 distinct CDR3 sequences. These TCRs' antigens remain unknown. The sample consisted of naive CXCR3+ CD8+ T cells from blood. Subset denoted: CD45RO-CCR7+CD27+CD95- naive CD8+ T cells expressing CXCR3 (TNR3+). The receptors were sampled from a human donor in good health. Some clones in this sample may be carry-over from other donors' samples.

The chain links TRBV6-5 to TRBJ2-7. Germline CDR1 reads MNHEY; CDR2 reads SVGAGI. This CDR3 spans 13 amino acids. This CDR3 reads CASSYDWTYEQYF.

J is TRBJ2-3 and V is TRBV11-2; absent DNA, TCRdb's TRBD2 call cannot be checked. The CDR3 covers 15 residues. CDR1 is SGHAT, CDR2 FQNNGV, per germline. The CDR3: CASSKLAEGADTQYF.

The chain uses TRBV29-1 and TRBJ2-2. The CDR3 is 13 amino acids. From germline, CDR1 is SQVTM and CDR2 ANQGSEA. The CDR3 region is CSVDQDNTGELFF.

The V gene is TRBV9, the J gene TRBJ1-1. Germline assignment: CDR1 SGDLS and CDR2 YYNGEE. The CDR3 length is 11 residues. CDR3 in amino acids: CASSDGGLAFF.

This sequence joins TRBV12-3 or TRBV12-4 and TRBJ2-7; TCRdb names TRBD2, which stays unverified in the absence of DNA. The CDR3 loop spans 14 amino acids. CDR3 loop: CASSFSPGSYEQYF.

V is TRBV5-5 and J is TRBJ1-6. Germline V CDR1 and CDR2: SGHKS, YYEKEE (reference sequence). This CDR3 region has 15 residues. CDR3 amino acids: CASSSWTAYNSPLHF.

CDR3 protein: CSVEDPYHTGAGDIAGTQYF. The chain recombines TRBV29-1 with TRBJ2-3; TCRdb returns TRBD1, unconfirmable since there is no DNA. Germline CDR1 reads SQVTM; CDR2 reads ANQGSEA. The CDR3 consists of 20 residues.

This sequence joins TRBV10-2 and TRBJ1-1; the TCRdb call, TRBD1, lacks DNA for checking. The CDR3 is 15 residues long. Germline V gives CDR1 WSHSY, CDR2 SAAADI. The CDR3 loop is CASSDTGATGTEAFF.

V usage is TRBV4-1 and J usage is TRBJ2-1; the TCRdb D gene call, TRBD1, has no DNA to confirm it. Germline CDR1 is MGHRA and CDR2 is YSYEKL. This CDR3 is built from 12 residues. This chain's CDR3 is CASSETGSAQFF.

The rearrangement links TRBV10-3 to TRBJ2-1. This CDR3 is 16 amino acids long. Germline CDR1 reads ENHRY; CDR2 reads SYGVKD. This CDR3 is CAISETQLSSYNEQFF.

The chain couples TRBV29-1 to TRBJ1-3. Germline CDR1 and CDR2: SQVTM and ANQGSEA. The CDR3 is 14 amino acids. CDR3 protein: CSVAFGDAGNTIYF.

The chain combines TRBV21-1 with TRBJ1-5; no DNA is available, so the TRBD1 call from TCRdb remains unchecked. TRBV21-1 is a documented pseudogene. This CDR3 region has 13 residues. The CDR3 sequence is CASTKTGEQPQHF.

The chain couples TRBV11-3 to TRBJ2-1; checking the TCRdb D call of TRBD2 is not possible without DNA. Germline V gives CDR1 SGHNT, CDR2 YENEEA. The length of the CDR3 is 16 residues. The CDR3 protein is CASSSIAGGAYNEQFF.

This rearrangement joins TRBV20-1 to TRBJ1-4. The CDR3 has 16 residues. The germline V gene has CDR1 DFQATT and CDR2 SNEGSKA (reference sequence). CDR3 residues: CSAIGPELRRGEKLFF.